Presented here are 13 T cell receptor beta chains from one specimen sequenced in a study of shared clonotypes between healthy human individuals. The data were produced by immunoSEQ multiplex PCR, yet TCRdb's version contains in-frame clones alone and is incomplete. Of about 1 million clones listed, about 76% are singletons. The sequenced material came from memory CD4+ T cells sorted from blood. Subset denoted: CD45RA-negative fraction. Every receptor here comes from a man younger than 35 in good health.

A note on this clone: The same CDR3 arises from other DNA sequences in this sample as well. V usage is TRBV7-9 and J usage is TRBJ1-1; no firm D call. V dropped 1 base and J dropped 2 bases, with 8 bases sitting between them. The germline V gene encodes CDR1 SEHNR and CDR2 FQNEAQ (reference sequence). This CDR3 has 14 amino acids. The chain's CDR3 is CASSLGQSNTEAFF. CDR3 DNA sequence: TGTGCCAGCAGCTTAGGTCAGAGTAACACTGAAGCTTTCTTT.

CDR3 sequence: CSARRQGGTNEKLFF. In nucleotides, the CDR3 is TGCAGCGCTCGCCGACAGGGCGGAACTAATGAAAAACTGTTTTTT. The chain uses TRBV29-1 and TRBJ1-4, with TRBD1 matching over 7 bases. CDR1 is SQVTM, CDR2 ANQGSEA, per germline. The trim removed 7 bases at V and 1 base at J, leaving 9 bases unmatched. The length of the CDR3 is 15 residues.

The rearrangement joins TRBV2 to TRBJ1-1, with TRBD1 identical over 10 bases. CDR1 SNHLY and CDR2 FYNNEI come from the germline V gene. Trimming took 6 bases from V and 3 from J; bases not matched to a gene: 4. The CDR3 is 14 amino acids. The CDR3 DNA reads TGTGCCAGCAGAAAAGGGACAGGGGACACTGAAGCTTTCTTT. This encodes CASRKGTGDTEAFF.

V usage is TRBV27 and J usage is TRBJ2-5; D is ambiguous. This CDR3 comprises 14 residues. Germline-derived CDR1 and CDR2 are MNHEY and SMNVEV (reference sequence). V gave up 6 bases and J gave up 6 bases, with 17 bases separating them. The CDR3 is CASSLTPDVKTQYF. The DNA for the CDR3 is TGTGCCAGCAGCCTTACCCCGGACGTAAAGACCCAGTACTTC.

The chain recombines TRBV7-2 with TRBJ2-3, with 8 bases matching TRBD1. The CDR3 is 13 residues long. Germline V lookup: CDR1 SGHTA, CDR2 FQGNSA. The V segment lost 4 bases and the J segment 4 bases; nucleotides outside the gene matches: 1. The CDR3 region has the DNA TGTGCCAGCAGCTGGGACAGGCCAGATACGCAGTATTTT. This gives the protein CASSWDRPDTQYF.

The DNA for the CDR3 is TGTGCCTGGAGTGTAGACAGGGGAACACACACCGGGGAGCTGTTTTTT. It translates to CAWSVDRGTHTGELFF. The J gene is TRBJ2-2, the V gene TRBV30; 8 bases fit TRBD1. The CDR3 has 16 residues. CDR1 is GTSNPN, CDR2 SVGIG, per germline (reference sequence). Trimming at V came to 0 bases and at J to 3 bases, leaving 6 bases not matched to a gene.

V and J are TRBV7-2 and TRBJ2-5, with D tentatively TRBD2 (7 bases). Germline V lookup: CDR1 SGHTA, CDR2 FQGNSA. V lost 4 bases and J 5 bases, leaving 17 bases between the germline ends. The CDR3 is 15 amino acids. The CDR3 reads CASSSKWGGPETQYF. The CDR3 DNA reads TGTGCCAGCAGCTCAAAGTGGGGGGGCCCCGAGACCCAGTACTTC.

The chain is built from TRBV29-1 and TRBJ2-5, with D uncertain. The CDR3 covers 11 residues. Per germline, CDR1 SQVTM and CDR2 ANQGSEA. V lost 4 bases and J lost 9, with 12 bases in between. In DNA form, the CDR3 reads TGCAGCGTTGGAAACGACTGGGCCCAGTACTTC. This encodes CSVGNDWAQYF.

This clone was counted a few times. The chain combines TRBV5-1 with TRBJ2-2, with 8 bases aligning to TRBD1. With V trimmed by 0 bases and J by 7 bases, 5 bases remained unmatched. CDR1 SGHRS and CDR2 YFSETQ come from the germline V gene. The CDR3 totals 15 residues. The CDR3 region is CASSLVSGGSGELFF. Here the CDR3 DNA reads TGCGCCAGCAGCTTGGTGTCAGGGGGCAGCGGGGAGCTGTTTTTT.

This clone was seen just once. The chain links TRBV11-2 to TRBJ2-2; TRBD1 matches 7 bases. The CDR3 is made up of 17 amino acids. Trimming cost V 1 base and J 6 bases; bases outside gene matches: 11. The germline gives CDR1 SGHAT, CDR2 FQNNGV. The DNA of the CDR3 is TGTGCCAGCAGCTTAGGCTCGGGTGACAGGGCGGCCGGGGAGCTGTTTTTT. It is translated as CASSLGSGDRAAGELFF.

On this clone: A read error is likely here: a far larger clone is one base away. Other DNA variants within this sample encode the same CDR3. The V gene is TRBV30, the J gene TRBJ2-7; D gene ambiguous. The CDR3 covers 17 residues. CDR1 is GTSNPN, CDR2 SVGIG, per germline (reference sequence). The CDR3 DNA sequence: TGTGCCTGGAGTCCACCACCTCGGCTGAGTCGGACCTACGAGCAGTATTTC. Residues: CAWSPPPRLSRTYEQYF.

This clone was counted between two and nine times. This sample also contains other DNA sequences that code for the same CDR3. The CDR3 spells CASSLLRETQYF. The CDR3 nucleotides read TGTGCCAGCAGCCTTTTGAGAGAGACCCAGTACTTC. The chain combines TRBV2 with TRBJ2-5; D is unclear. CDR1 is SNHLY and CDR2 is FYNNEI in the germline V gene. The ends were cut back, 6 bases at V and 4 bases at J, with 9 bases in the middle. The CDR3 has 12 residues.

This clone has just a few counts. The chain couples TRBV19 to TRBJ2-5; TRBD2 agrees at 11 bases. The CDR3 has 17 amino acids. V trimming: 5 bases; J trimming: 4 bases; junction bases outside the gene matches: 12. Germline values: CDR1 LNHDA, CDR2 SQIVND (reference sequence). As DNA, the CDR3 is TGTGCCAGTAGTTCGACGGCTAGCGGGAGGCGTGGAGAGACCCAGTACTTC. Translated: CASSSTASGRRGETQYF.